These T cell receptor beta chains were read from a single sample in a study of sequential checkpoint blockade in melanoma. The protocol was immunoSEQ multiplex PCR, while the TCRdb copy is restricted to in-frame clones and leaves out a portion. The sample holds 2,000 to 3,000 clones, roughly a quarter seen once. Sequencing was performed on tumor tissue (inferred from file names), taken from a patient given nivolumab and ipilimumab in sequence. The receptors originated from a human donor with melanoma. The CDR3 runs from the conserved cysteine through the conserved F or W. The order of the fields is CDR3 protein, CDR3 DNA, J gene, D gene, V gene, clone size. The D gene is left open where the match is weak. Not all rows give a size; the values are once, few, many and, for expanded clones, a class.

CASSLVTGGNSPLHF	TGTGCCAGCAGCTTAGTGACGGGTGGTAATTCACCCCTCCACTTT	TRBJ1-6	.	TRBV11-3	.
CASGSSGGTYEQYF	TGTGCCAGCGGGTCTAGCGGGGGCACCTACGAGCAGTACTTC	TRBJ2-7	TRBD2	TRBV10-3	.
CASLVQPLSTDTQYF	TGTGCCAGCTTAGTCCAGCCTCTCAGCACAGATACGCAGTATTTT	TRBJ2-3	.	TRBV6-8	few
CASSVDGTDNYGYTF	TGTGCCAGCAGCGTAGATGGGACAGATAACTATGGCTACACCTTC	TRBJ1-2	TRBD1	TRBV9	medium-sized